This T cell receptor (beta chain) emerged from a study of OX40 agonist ivuxolimab in advanced cancers. General study points: Expanded peripheral T cell antigen specificity was not determined. The 0.1-3.0 mg/kg partial responders had among the lowest clonal expansion.

Remarks on this clone: Its target is not known.

Repertoires were generated with immunoSEQ multiplex PCR, while TCRdb's copy carries only in-frame clones and drops some. This table has about 46,000 clones, 87% appearing once. Specimen: CD4+ or CD8+ T cells sorted from blood, collected in a trial of the OX40 agonist ivuxolimab. The clonotype comes from an adult with an advanced solid tumor such as melanoma, head and neck, liver or kidney cancer.

The CDR3 protein is CASSERDRGSSPLHF. The CDR3, as DNA: TGTGCCAGCAGTGAAAGGGACAGGGGATCATCACCCCTCCACTTT. This chain links TRBV6-1 with TRBJ1-6, with 10 bases aligning to TRBD1. Germline V lookup: CDR1 MNHNS, CDR2 SASEGT. This CDR3 comprises 15 residues. Losses at the gene ends were 2 bases for V and 10 bases for J; bases not matched to a gene: 5.